This T cell receptor beta chain emerged from a study of OX40 agonist ivuxolimab in advanced cancers. The CDR3 is made up of 14 amino acids. V dropped 3 bases and J dropped 4; count of bases not matched to a gene: 8. Germline V gene lookup returns CDR1 SQVTM and CDR2 ANQGSEA. The protocol was immunoSEQ multiplex PCR, while the TCRdb copy is restricted to in-frame clones and leaves out a portion. The table has approximately 90,000 clones, roughly nine tenths seen once; the top ten hold approximately 0.36%. This specimen was CD4+ or CD8+ T cells sorted from blood, taken in a trial of the OX40 agonist ivuxolimab. The rearrangement links TRBV29-1 to TRBJ1-1; TRBD1 aligns across 7 bases. The TCR was taken from an adult with an advanced solid tumor such as melanoma, head and neck, liver or kidney cancer. CDR3 in amino acids: CSVEDTGDGTEAFF. As DNA, the CDR3 is TGCAGCGTTGAGGACACAGGGGACGGCACTGAAGCTTTCTTT.